What follows is one T cell receptor beta chain and its context. The target antigen is unknown. A junction end diverges from the germline sequence, so it may reflect a read error. Peripheral blood genomic DNA, not sorted cells or RNA, was the template. These data originate in a study of T cell repertoires in aging, cancer and after chemotherapy. Across the study: Roughly 9.3 million TCR reads made up the full dataset.

Study observations and caveats: Age-matched healthy donors had significantly more diverse, less clonal blood TCR repertoires than untreated cancer patients. Healthy donors lost TCR diversity with age mainly through richness, cancer patients through richness and evenness.

Germline V gene sequence: CDR1 LGHNA, CDR2 YNFKEQ. The CDR3 is 15 amino acids. TRB rearrangements spanning V, D and J were amplified using mixed TRB-A/B primers. TCRdb re-called the multiplex PCR reads through MiXCR, storing one row per CDR3 protein. This repertoire shows about 1,500 distinct CDR3 sequences, around 55% found once; its top ten account for 25% to 30%. The receptor's source is a human donor with a blood cancer. This rearrangement joins TRBV4-2 to TRBJ2-7, with a possible D match to TRBD2 (6 bases). The sequenced sample was blood. CDR3 loop: CASSLQTTRDYEQYF. The CDR3, as DNA: TGCGCCAGCAGCCTACAGACGACTAGGGACTACGAGCAGTACTTC.